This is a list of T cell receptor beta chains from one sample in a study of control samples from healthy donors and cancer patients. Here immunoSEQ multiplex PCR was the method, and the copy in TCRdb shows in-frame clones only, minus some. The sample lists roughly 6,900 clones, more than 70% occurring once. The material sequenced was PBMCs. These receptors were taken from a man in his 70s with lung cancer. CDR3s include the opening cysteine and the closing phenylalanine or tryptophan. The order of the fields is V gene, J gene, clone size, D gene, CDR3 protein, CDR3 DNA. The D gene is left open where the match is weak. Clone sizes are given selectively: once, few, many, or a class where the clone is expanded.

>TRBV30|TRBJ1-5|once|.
CAWSGGKGNQPQHF
TGTGCCTGGAGTGGGGGCAAGGGGAATCAGCCCCAGCATTTT
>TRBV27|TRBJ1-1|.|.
CASSLSVGTGNRAFF
TGTGCCAGCAGTTTATCCGTGGGAACCGGGAACAGAGCTTTCTTT
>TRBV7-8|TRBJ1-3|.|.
CASSLSTQGPSGNTIYF
TGTGCCAGCAGCTTATCTACCCAGGGACCCTCTGGAAACACCATATATTTT
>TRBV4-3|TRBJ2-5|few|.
CASSQDWASFETQYF
TGCGCCAGCAGCCAAGATTGGGCGAGTTTCGAGACCCAGTACTTC
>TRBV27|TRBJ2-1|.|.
CASTLFAGSYNEQFF
TGTGCCAGCACCCTTTTTGCGGGCTCCTACAATGAGCAGTTCTTC
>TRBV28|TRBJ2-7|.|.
CASSSPRTALSYEQYF
TGTGCCAGCAGTTCCCCCCGGACAGCCCTTTCCTACGAGCAGTACTTC
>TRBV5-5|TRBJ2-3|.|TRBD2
CASSLTSASTDTQYF
TGTGCCAGCAGCTTAACTAGCGCTAGCACAGATACGCAGTATTTT
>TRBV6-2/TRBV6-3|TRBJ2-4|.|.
CASSYFPGVGAKNIQYF
TGTGCCAGCAGTTACTTCCCGGGAGTGGGGGCCAAAAACATTCAGTACTTC
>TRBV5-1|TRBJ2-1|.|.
CASSLVEGLRSSYNEQFF
TGCGCCAGCAGCTTGGTCGAGGGGTTGCGGAGCTCCTACAATGAGCAGTTCTTC
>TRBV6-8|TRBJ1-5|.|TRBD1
CASTPGQGTNQPQHF
TGTGCCAGCACCCCGGGACAGGGGACCAATCAGCCCCAGCATTTT
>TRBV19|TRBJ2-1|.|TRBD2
CASLRTSRTPYNEQFF
TGTGCCAGTTTGCGGACTAGCAGAACCCCCTACAATGAGCAGTTCTTC